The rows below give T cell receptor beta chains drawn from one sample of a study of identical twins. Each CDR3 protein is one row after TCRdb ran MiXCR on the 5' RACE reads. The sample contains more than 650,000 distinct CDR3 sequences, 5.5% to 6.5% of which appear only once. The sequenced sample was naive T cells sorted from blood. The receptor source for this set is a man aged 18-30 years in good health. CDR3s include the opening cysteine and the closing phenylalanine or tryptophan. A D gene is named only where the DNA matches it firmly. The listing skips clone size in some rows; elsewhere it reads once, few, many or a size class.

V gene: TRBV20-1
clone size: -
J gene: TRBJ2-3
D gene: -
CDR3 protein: CSARSLTDTQYF
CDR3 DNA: TGCAGTGCTCGGTCCTTGACAGATACGCAGTATTTT

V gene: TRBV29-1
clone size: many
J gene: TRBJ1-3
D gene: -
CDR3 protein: CSVEVARNTIYF
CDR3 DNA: TGCAGCGTTGAAGTCGCGAGAAACACCATATATTTT

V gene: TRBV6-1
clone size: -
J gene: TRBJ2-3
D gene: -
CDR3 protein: CASRTPGGPDTQYF
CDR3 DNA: TGTGCCAGCAGAACGCCTGGGGGCCCAGATACGCAGTATTTT

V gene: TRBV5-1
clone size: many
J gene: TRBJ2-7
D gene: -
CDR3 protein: CASSYPAAEQYF
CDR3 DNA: TGCGCCAGCAGCTACCCGGCCGCCGAGCAGTACTTC

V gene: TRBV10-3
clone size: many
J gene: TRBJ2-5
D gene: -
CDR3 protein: CAISVGLRETQYF
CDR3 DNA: TGTGCCATCAGTGTTGGCCTGCGGGAGACCCAGTACTTC

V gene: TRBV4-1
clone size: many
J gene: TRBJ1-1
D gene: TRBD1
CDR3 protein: CASSLPRTGRTEAFF
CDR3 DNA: TGCGCCAGCAGCCTCCCCCGGACAGGGCGCACTGAAGCTTTCTTT

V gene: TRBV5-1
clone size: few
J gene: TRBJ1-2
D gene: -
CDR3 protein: CASSLGSGSYGYTF
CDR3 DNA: TGCGCCAGCAGTTTGGGGTCAGGAAGCTATGGCTACACCTTC

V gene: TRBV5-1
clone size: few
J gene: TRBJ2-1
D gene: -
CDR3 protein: CASSQRSPGEQFF
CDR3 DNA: TGCGCCAGCAGCCAAAGATCCCCAGGAGAGCAGTTCTTC

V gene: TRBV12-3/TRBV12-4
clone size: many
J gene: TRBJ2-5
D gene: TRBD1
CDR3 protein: CASRPTGPETQYF
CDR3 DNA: TGTGCCAGCAGGCCGACAGGGCCAGAGACCCAGTACTTC

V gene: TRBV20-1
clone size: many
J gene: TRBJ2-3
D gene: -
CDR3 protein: CSASSHTDTQYF
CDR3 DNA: TGCAGTGCTAGTTCCCACACAGATACGCAGTATTTT

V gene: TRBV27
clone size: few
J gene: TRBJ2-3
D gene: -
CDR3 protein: CASSGPRNLQYF
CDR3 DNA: TGTGCCAGCAGTGGGCCCCGTAATCTCCAGTATTTT

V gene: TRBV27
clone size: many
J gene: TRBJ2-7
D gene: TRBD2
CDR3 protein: CASSLYLAEISYEQYF
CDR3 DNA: TGTGCCAGCAGTTTATACCTAGCGGAGATCTCCTACGAGCAGTACTTC

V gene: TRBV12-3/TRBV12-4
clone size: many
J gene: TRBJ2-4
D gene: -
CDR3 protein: CASSLGLAAVRGF
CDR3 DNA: TGTGCCAGCAGTTTGGGGCTAGCGGCCGTGAGGGGGTTC

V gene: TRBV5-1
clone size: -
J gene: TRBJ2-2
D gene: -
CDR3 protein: CASSPAPGAGINTGELFF
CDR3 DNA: TGCGCCAGCAGCCCAGCTCCCGGGGCAGGCATTAACACCGGGGAGCTGTTTTTT

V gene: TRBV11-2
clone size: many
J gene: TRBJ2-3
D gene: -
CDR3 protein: CASWDSAKGTDTQYF
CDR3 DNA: TGTGCCAGCTGGGACTCCGCAAAGGGGACAGATACGCAGTATTTT

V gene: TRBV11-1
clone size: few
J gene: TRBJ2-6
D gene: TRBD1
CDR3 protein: CASSRRGRDRISGANVLTF
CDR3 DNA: TGTGCCAGCAGCAGGAGAGGGCGGGACAGGATCTCTGGGGCCAACGTCCTGACTTTC

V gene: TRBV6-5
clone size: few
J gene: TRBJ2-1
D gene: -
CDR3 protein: CASSYSPSPNEQFF
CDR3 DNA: TGTGCCAGCAGTTACTCGCCATCCCCCAATGAGCAGTTCTTC

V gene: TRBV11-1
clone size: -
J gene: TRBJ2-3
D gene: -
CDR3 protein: CASSQFDRSTDTQYF
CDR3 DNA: TGTGCCAGCAGCCAGTTCGACAGAAGCACAGATACGCAGTATTTT

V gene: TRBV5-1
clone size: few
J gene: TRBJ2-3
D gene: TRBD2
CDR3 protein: CASSLFRAGGTADTQYF
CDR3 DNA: TGCGCCAGCAGCTTGTTTCGAGCGGGAGGGACGGCAGATACGCAGTATTTT

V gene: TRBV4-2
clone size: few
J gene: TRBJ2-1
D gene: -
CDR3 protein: CASSQGSRGSYNEQFF
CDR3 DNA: TGTGCCAGCAGCCAAGGATCCAGGGGATCTTACAATGAGCAGTTCTTC

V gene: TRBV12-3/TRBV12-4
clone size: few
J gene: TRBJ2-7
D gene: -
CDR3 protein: CASSPRVGPYEQYF
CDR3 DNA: TGTGCCAGCAGCCCCCGGGTCGGCCCCTACGAGCAGTACTTC

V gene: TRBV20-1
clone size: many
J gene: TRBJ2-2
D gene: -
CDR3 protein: CSASLNPGELFF
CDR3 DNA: TGCAGTGCTAGCCTCAATCCCGGGGAGCTGTTTTTT

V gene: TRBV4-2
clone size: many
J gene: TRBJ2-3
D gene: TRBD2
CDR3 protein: CASSQGGSGSSTDTQYF
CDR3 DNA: TGTGCCAGCAGCCAAGGCGGGAGCGGGAGCTCAACAGATACGCAGTATTTT

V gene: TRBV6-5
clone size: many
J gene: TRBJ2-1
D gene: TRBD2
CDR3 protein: CASSRTRDEQFF
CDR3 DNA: TGTGCCAGCAGTAGGACTAGAGATGAGCAGTTCTTC

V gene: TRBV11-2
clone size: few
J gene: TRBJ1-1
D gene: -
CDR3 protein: CASTNKRTLAFF
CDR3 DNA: TGTGCCAGCACGAACAAAAGGACGTTGGCTTTCTTT

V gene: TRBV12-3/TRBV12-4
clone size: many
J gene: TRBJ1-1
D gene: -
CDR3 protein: CASIRIGLNTEAFF
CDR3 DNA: TGTGCCAGCATCCGCATCGGGCTGAACACTGAAGCTTTCTTT

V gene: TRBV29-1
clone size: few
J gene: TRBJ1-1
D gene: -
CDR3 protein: CSALNPEGQGSTEAFF
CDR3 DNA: TGCAGCGCCCTAAATCCAGAGGGTCAGGGCAGCACTGAAGCTTTCTTT

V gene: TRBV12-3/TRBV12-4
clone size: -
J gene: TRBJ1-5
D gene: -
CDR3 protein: CASSLIGQKNQPQHF
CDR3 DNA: TGTGCCAGCAGTTTAATCGGACAGAAGAATCAGCCCCAGCATTTT

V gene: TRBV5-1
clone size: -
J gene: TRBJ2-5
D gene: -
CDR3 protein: CASSRPTEAVYQETQYF
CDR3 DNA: TGCGCCAGCAGCCGCCCGACCGAGGCGGTGTACCAAGAGACCCAGTACTTC

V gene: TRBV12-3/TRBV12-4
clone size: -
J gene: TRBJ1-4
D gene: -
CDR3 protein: CASSSERKLFF
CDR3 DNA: TGTGCCAGCAGCTCAGAGAGAAAACTGTTTTTT

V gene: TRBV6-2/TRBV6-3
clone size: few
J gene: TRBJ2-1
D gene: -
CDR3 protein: CAATGDPSYNEQFF
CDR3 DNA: TGTGCCGCAACGGGAGATCCGTCCTACAATGAGCAGTTCTTC

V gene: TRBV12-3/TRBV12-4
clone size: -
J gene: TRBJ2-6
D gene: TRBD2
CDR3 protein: CASRERESGANVLTF
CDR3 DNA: TGTGCCAGCAGGGAGCGGGAGTCTGGGGCCAACGTCCTGACTTTC

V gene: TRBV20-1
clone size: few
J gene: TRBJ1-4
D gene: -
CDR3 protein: CSARAYDTATNEKLFF
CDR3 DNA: TGCAGTGCTAGAGCCTATGATACCGCAACTAATGAAAAACTGTTTTTT

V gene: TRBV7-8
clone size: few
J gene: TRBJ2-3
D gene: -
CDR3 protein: CASSSTGTTDTQYF
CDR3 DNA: TGTGCCAGCAGCTCCACAGGGACCACAGATACGCAGTATTTT

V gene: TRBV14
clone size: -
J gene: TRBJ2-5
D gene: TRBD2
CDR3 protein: CASSQVNRASGILAETQYF
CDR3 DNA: TGTGCCAGCAGCCAAGTTAATCGGGCTAGCGGGATCTTAGCAGAGACCCAGTACTTC

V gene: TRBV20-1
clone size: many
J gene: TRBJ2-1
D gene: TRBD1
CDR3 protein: CSAETGDSYNEQFF
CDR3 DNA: TGCAGTGCCGAAACAGGGGACTCCTACAATGAGCAGTTCTTC

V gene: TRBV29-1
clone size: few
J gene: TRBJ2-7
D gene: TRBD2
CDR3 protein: CSVRAGGGYEQYF
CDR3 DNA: TGCAGCGTTCGGGCGGGAGGGGGCTACGAGCAGTACTTC

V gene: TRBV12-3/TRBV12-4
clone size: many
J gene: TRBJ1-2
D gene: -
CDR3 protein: CASSFRGDYTF
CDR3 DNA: TGTGCCAGCAGTTTCAGGGGCGACTACACCTTC

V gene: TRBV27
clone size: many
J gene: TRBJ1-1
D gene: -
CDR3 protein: CASSPWPRMNTEAFF
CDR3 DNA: TGTGCCAGCAGCCCGTGGCCACGGATGAACACTGAAGCTTTCTTT

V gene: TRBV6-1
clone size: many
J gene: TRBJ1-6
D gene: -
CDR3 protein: CASSGMGGGPNSPLHF
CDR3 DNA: TGTGCCAGCAGTGGCATGGGAGGGGGGCCTAATTCACCCCTCCACTTT

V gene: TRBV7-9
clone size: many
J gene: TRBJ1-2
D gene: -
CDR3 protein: CASSWPQGKGDYGYTF
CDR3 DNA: TGTGCCAGCAGCTGGCCTCAGGGAAAAGGGGACTATGGCTACACCTTC

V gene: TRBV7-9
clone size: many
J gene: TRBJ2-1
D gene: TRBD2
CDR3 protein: CASSELAGASNEQFF
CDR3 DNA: TGTGCCAGCAGCGAACTAGCGGGAGCGTCGAATGAGCAGTTCTTC

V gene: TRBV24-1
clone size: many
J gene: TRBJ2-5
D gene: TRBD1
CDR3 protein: CATSVGTGVETQYF
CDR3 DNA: TGTGCCACCAGTGTCGGGACAGGGGTAGAGACCCAGTACTTC

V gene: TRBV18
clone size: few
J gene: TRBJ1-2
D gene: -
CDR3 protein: CASSPTRGNYGYTF
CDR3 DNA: TGTGCCAGCTCACCAACTCGAGGGAACTATGGCTACACCTTC

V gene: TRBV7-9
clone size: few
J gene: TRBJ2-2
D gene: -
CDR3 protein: CASSNPPNRVGGGELFF
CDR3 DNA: TGTGCCAGCAGCAACCCTCCGAACAGGGTTGGCGGCGGGGAGCTGTTTTTT

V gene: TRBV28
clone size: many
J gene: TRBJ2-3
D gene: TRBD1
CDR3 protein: CASSFVGGQGLRDTQYF
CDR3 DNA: TGTGCCAGCAGTTTTGTGGGAGGACAGGGACTTCGGGATACGCAGTATTTT

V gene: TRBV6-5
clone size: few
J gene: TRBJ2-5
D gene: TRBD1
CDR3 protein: CASSSFFRQGAEETQYF
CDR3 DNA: TGTGCCAGCAGTTCCTTCTTTCGGCAGGGGGCTGAAGAGACCCAGTACTTC

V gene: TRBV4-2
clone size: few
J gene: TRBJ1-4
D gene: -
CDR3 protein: CASSQAGHMVEKLFF
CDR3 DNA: TGTGCCAGCAGCCAGGCGGGACACATGGTTGAAAAACTGTTTTTT

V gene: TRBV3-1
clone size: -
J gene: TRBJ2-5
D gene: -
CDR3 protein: CASSQTPSETQYF
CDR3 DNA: TGTGCCAGCAGCCAAACCCCGAGCGAGACCCAGTACTTC

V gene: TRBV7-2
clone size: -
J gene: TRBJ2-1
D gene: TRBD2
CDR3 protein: CASSLLLGLAGGLEQFF
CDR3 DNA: TGTGCCAGCAGCTTACTTCTAGGGCTAGCGGGAGGCCTGGAGCAGTTCTTC

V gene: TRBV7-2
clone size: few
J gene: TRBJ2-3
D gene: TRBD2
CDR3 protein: CATSTGLAGFTDTQYF
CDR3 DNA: TGTGCCACCTCAACCGGACTAGCGGGGTTCACAGATACGCAGTATTTT

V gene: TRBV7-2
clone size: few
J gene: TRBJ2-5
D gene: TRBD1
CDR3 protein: CASSLPGTGDETQYF
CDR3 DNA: TGTGCCAGCAGCTTACCCGGGACAGGGGATGAGACCCAGTACTTC

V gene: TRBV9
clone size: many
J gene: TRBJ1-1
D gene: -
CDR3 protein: CASSVGQGNTEAFF
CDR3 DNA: TGTGCCAGCAGCGTAGGTCAGGGGAACACTGAAGCTTTCTTT

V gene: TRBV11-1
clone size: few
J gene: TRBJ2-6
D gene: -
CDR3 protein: CASSPKLGQYSSGANVLTF
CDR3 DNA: TGTGCCAGCAGCCCAAAGTTAGGACAGTACTCATCTGGGGCCAACGTCCTGACTTTC